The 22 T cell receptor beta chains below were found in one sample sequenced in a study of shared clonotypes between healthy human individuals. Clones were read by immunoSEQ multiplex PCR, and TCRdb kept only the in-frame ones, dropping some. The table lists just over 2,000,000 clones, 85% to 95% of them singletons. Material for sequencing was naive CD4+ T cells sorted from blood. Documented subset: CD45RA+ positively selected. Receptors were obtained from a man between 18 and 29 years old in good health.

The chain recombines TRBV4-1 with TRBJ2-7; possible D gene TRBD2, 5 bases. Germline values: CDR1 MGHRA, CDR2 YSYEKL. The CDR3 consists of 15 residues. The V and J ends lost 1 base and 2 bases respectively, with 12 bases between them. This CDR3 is CASSQVGGSTYEQYF. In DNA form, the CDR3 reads TGCGCCAGCAGCCAAGTAGGAGGCAGTACCTACGAGCAGTACTTC.

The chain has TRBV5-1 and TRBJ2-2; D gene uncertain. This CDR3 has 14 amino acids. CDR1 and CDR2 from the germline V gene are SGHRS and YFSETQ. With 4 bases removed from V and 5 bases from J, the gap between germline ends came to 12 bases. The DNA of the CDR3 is TGCGCCAGCAGCGCCATACATGGGACCGGGGAGCTGTTTTTT. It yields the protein CASSAIHGTGELFF.

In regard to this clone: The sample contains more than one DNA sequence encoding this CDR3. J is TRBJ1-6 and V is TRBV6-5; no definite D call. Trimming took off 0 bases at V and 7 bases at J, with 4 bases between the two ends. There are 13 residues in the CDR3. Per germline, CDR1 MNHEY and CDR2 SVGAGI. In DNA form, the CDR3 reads TGTGCCAGCAGTTACTCACCGAATTCACCCCTCCACTTT. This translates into CASSYSPNSPLHF.

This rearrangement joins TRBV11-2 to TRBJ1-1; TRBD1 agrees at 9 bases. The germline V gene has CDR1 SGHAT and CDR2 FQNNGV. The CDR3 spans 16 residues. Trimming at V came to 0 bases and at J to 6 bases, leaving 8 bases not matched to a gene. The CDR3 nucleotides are TGTGCCAGCAGCTTAGATACAGGGGGCTCCGCTGCTGAAGCTTTCTTT. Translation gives CASSLDTGGSAAEAFF.

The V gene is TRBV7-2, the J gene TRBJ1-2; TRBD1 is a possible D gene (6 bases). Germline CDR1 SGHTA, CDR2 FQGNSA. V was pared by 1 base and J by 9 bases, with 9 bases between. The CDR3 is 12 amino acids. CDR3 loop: CASSLEGGSYTF. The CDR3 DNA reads TGTGCCAGCAGCTTAGAGGGGGGAAGCTACACCTTC.

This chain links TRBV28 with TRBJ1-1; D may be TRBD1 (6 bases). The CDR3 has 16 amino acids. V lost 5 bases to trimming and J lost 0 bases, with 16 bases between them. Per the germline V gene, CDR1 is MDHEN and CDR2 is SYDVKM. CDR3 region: CASSPRTAAMNTEAFF. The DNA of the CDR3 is TGTGCCAGCAGTCCCCGGACAGCGGCAATGAACACTGAAGCTTTCTTT.

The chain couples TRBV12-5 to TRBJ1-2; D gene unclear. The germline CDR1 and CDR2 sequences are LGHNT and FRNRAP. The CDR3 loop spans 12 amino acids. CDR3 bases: TGTGCCTGCGCGGGGTCTAACTATGGCTACACCTTC. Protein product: CACAGSNYGYTF.

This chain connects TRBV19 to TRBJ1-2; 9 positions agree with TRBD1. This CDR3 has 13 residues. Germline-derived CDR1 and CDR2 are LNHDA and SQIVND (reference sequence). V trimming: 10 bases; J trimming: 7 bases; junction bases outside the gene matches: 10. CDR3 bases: TGTGCCACCCGGGGACAGGGTATGCGTGGCTACACCTTC. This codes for CATRGQGMRGYTF.

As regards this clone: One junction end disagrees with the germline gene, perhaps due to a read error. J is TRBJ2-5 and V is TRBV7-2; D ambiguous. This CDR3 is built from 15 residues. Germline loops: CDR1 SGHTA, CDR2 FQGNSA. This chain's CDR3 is CASSTPIGHQETQYF. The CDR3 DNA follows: TGTGCCAGCAGCACGCCTATCGGGCACCAGGAGACCCAGTACTTC.

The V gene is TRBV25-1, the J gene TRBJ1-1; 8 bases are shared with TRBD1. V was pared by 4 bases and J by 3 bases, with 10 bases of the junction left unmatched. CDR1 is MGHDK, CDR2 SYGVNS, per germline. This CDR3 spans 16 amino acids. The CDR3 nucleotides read TGTGCCAGCAGTGCCTATTGGACAGGGACGCACACTGAAGCTTTCTTT. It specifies CASSAYWTGTHTEAFF.

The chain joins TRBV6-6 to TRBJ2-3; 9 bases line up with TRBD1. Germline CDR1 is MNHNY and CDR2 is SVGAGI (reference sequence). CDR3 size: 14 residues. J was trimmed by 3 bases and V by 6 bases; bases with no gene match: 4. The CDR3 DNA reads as TGTGCCAGCAGGCAACAGGGGGCAACAGATACGCAGTATTTT. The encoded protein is CASRQQGATDTQYF.

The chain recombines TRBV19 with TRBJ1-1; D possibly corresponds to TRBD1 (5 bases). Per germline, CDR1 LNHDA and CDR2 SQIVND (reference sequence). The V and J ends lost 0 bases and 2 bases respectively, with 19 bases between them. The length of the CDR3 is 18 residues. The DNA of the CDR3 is TGTGCCAGTAGTATAGATCCCAGGGCCGCTGCGGGCAACACTGAAGCTTTCTTT. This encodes CASSIDPRAAAGNTEAFF.

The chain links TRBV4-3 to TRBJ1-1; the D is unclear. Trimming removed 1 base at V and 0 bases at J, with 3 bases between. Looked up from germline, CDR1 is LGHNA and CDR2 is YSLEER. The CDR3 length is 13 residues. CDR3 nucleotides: TGCGCCAGCAGCCAAGTGGTGAACACTGAAGCTTTCTTT. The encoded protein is CASSQVVNTEAFF.

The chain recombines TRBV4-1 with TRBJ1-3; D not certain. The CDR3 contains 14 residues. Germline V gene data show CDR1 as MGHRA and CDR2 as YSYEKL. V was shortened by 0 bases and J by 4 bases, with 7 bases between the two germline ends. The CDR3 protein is CASSQDSPGNTIYF. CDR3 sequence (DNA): TGCGCCAGCAGCCAAGATTCCCCCGGAAACACCATATATTTT.

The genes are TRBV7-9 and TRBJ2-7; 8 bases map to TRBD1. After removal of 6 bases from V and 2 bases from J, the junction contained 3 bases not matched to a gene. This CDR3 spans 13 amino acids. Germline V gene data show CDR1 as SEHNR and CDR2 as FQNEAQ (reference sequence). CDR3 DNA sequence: TGTGCCAGCAGGCAGGGGGCTACCTACGAGCAGTACTTC. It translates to CASRQGATYEQYF.

CDR3 nucleotides: TGTGCCAGCAGCTTAGATCGGGCTAGCCTTGAGCAGTTCTTC. Translated: CASSLDRASLEQFF. The chain combines TRBV11-3 with TRBJ2-1; tentative D call: TRBD2 (5 bases). Germline loops: CDR1 SGHNT, CDR2 YENEEA. This CDR3 contains 14 residues. Trimming removed 0 bases from V and 9 bases from J, with 12 bases in between.

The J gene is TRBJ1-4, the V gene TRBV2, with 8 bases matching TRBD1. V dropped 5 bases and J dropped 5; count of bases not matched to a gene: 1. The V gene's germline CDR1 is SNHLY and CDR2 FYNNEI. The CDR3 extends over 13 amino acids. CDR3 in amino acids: CASSWTGNEKLFF. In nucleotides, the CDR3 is TGTGCCAGCAGTTGGACAGGGAATGAAAAACTGTTTTTT.

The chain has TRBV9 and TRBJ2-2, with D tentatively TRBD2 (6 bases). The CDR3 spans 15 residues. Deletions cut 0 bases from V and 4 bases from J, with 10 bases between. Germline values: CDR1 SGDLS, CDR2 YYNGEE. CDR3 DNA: TGTGCCAGCAGCGTAGGTCTCGGGGGCACCGGGGAGCTGTTTTTT. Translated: CASSVGLGGTGELFF.

The CDR3 sequence is CASRSSGEKDGYTF. Written as DNA, the CDR3 is TGTGCCAGTAGGAGCAGTGGGGAAAAGGATGGCTACACCTTC. V is TRBV19 and J is TRBJ1-2; D call uncertain. Per the germline V gene, CDR1 is LNHDA and CDR2 is SQIVND (reference sequence). The CDR3 contains 14 residues. V was clipped by 6 bases and J by 6 bases, with 17 bases between them.

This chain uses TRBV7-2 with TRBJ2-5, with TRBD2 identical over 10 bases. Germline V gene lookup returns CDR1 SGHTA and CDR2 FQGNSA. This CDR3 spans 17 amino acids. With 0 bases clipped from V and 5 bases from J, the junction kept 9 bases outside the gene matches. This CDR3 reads CASSLALGLAGEETQYF. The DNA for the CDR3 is TGTGCCAGCAGCTTAGCGTTAGGGCTAGCGGGAGAGGAGACCCAGTACTTC.

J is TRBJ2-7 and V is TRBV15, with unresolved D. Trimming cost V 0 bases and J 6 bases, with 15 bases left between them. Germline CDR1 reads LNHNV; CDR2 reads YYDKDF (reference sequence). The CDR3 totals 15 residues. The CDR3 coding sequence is TGTGCCACCAGCAGAGATCAGGCGCGTCTCGGCGAGCAGTACTTC. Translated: CATSRDQARLGEQYF.

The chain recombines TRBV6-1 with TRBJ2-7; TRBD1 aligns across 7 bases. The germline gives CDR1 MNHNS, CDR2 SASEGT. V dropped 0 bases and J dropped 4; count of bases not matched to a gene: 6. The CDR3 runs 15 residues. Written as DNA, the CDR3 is TGTGCCAGCAGTGAAGCGAGACAGGGTATTTACGAGCAGTACTTC. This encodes CASSEARQGIYEQYF.